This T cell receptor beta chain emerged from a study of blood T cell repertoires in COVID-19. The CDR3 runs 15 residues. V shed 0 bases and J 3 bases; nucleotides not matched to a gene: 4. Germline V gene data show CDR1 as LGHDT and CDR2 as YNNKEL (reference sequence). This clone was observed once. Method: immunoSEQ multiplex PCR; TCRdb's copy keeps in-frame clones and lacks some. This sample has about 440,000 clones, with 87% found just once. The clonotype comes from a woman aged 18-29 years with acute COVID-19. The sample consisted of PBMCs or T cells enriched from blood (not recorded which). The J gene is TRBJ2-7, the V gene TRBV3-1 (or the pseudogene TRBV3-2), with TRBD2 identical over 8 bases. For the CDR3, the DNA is TGTGCCAGCAGCCAAGACGGGCTAGCGGGCTACGAGCAGTACTTC. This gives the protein CASSQDGLAGYEQYF.